Listed here are 22 T cell receptor beta chains from one sample, sequenced in a study of cytomegalovirus exposure and HLA in healthy donors. This PCR relied on a set of 60 Vbeta primers and 13 Jbeta primers. Produced via immunoSEQ multiplex PCR; TCRdb's table is partial and in-frame only. The sample includes about 140,000 clones, 79% seen only once; the top ten take 6% to 7.5%. The material sequenced was PBMCs. Receptors originate from a man in his forties in good health and CMV-seropositive.

The chain is built from TRBV27 and TRBJ2-1; TRBD2 agrees at 7 bases. The CDR3 loop spans 13 amino acids. Germline V gene data show CDR1 as MNHEY and CDR2 as SMNVEV (reference sequence). The V and J ends lost 2 bases and 11 bases, in that order; junction bases with no gene match: 6. CDR3 sequence: CASSLRTRAQQFF. Here the CDR3 DNA reads TGTGCCAGCAGTTTAAGGACTAGGGCTCAGCAGTTCTTC.

The chain has TRBV6-7 and TRBJ1-5; TRBD1 aligns across 9 bases. TRBV6-7 is marked as an open reading frame, function uncertain. Trimming removed 5 bases from V and 6 bases from J; junction bases left unmatched: 5. This CDR3 is 14 amino acids long. The CDR3 nucleotides are TGTGCCAGCAGTCAAACAGGGGGCCGTCAGCCCCAGCATTTT. Translating it yields CASSQTGGRQPQHF.

The gene calls are TRBV6-5 and TRBJ2-3, with 8 bases that match TRBD2. Looked up from germline, CDR1 is MNHEY and CDR2 is SVGAGI. V was clipped by 2 bases and J by 4 bases; unmatched bases: 5. The CDR3 contains 15 residues. CDR3 nucleotides: TGTGCCAGCAGTTACGGAGCGGGAGTTTCAGATACGCAGTATTTT. This sequence encodes CASSYGAGVSDTQYF.

V is TRBV6-6 and J is TRBJ1-1; no clear D gene. Deletions cut 6 bases from V and 0 bases from J, with 5 bases between. The germline V gene has CDR1 MNHNY and CDR2 SVGAGI (reference sequence). This CDR3 has 12 residues. This chain's CDR3 is CASRLLNTEAFF. The DNA of the CDR3 is TGTGCCAGCAGACTTTTGAACACTGAAGCTTTCTTT.

This chain connects TRBV7-2 to TRBJ2-7, with TRBD2 matching over 11 bases. CDR1 and CDR2 from the germline V gene are SGHTA and FQGNSA. Losses at the gene ends were 5 bases for V and 6 bases for J; bases not matched to a gene: 6. The CDR3 is 14 residues long. The CDR3 sequence is CASSLSGRVGEQYF. The CDR3 DNA reads as TGTGCCAGCAGCCTTAGCGGGAGGGTTGGCGAGCAGTACTTC.

The rearrangement links TRBV7-6 to TRBJ2-3; D not resolved. This CDR3 has 12 amino acids. Germline V gene sequence: CDR1 SGHVS, CDR2 FNYEAQ. V shed 4 bases and J shed 5 bases, with 7 bases lying between them. The CDR3 spells CASSSPRDTQYF. CDR3 DNA: TGTGCCAGCAGCTCTCCTAGAGATACGCAGTATTTT.

The chain links TRBV11-3 to TRBJ2-2, with TRBD2 matching 8 bases. The trim removed 3 bases at V and 3 bases at J, leaving 6 bases unmatched. The CDR3 loop spans 16 amino acids. Germline V gives CDR1 SGHNT, CDR2 YENEEA. The CDR3, as DNA: TGTGCCAGCAGCTTCAGTGGGACTAGAGACACCGGGGAGCTGTTTTTT. It is translated as CASSFSGTRDTGELFF.

This chain links TRBV28 with TRBJ1-3; D unresolved. Deletions cut 7 bases from V and 4 bases from J, with 14 bases between. This CDR3 comprises 14 residues. Germline V lookup: CDR1 MDHEN, CDR2 SYDVKM. In nucleotides, the CDR3 is TGTGCCAGCAATATCGGGGTGAGCGGAAACACCATATATTTT. Protein product: CASNIGVSGNTIYF. Full variable domain (rest looked up from reference TRBV28 and TRBJ1-3): DVKVTQSSRYLVKRTGEKVFLECVQDMDHENMFWYRQDPGLGLRLIYFSYDVKMKEKGDIPEGYSVSREKKERFSLILESASTNQTSMYLCASNIGVSGNTIYFGEGSWLTVV.

The chain has TRBV28 and TRBJ1-2, with 7 bases that match TRBD1. Losses at the gene ends were 4 bases for V and 2 bases for J; bases not matched to a gene: 4. Germline V gene sequence: CDR1 MDHEN, CDR2 SYDVKM. The length of the CDR3 is 14 residues. This chain's CDR3 is CASSSWDSNYGYTF. The CDR3 coding sequence is TGTGCCAGCAGTTCTTGGGACAGCAACTATGGCTACACCTTC.

The rearrangement joins TRBV4-1 to TRBJ1-2; 11 bases map to TRBD1. V lost 3 bases to trimming and J lost 6 bases; unmatched junction nucleotides: 3. The V gene's germline CDR1 is MGHRA and CDR2 YSYEKL. The CDR3 runs to 14 residues. The CDR3 loop is CASSQDRGHDGYTF. The CDR3 nucleotides are TGCGCCAGCAGCCAGGACAGGGGGCACGATGGCTACACCTTC.

The rearrangement uses TRBV6-5 and TRBJ1-1; D is possibly TRBD1 (6 bases). V lost 7 bases to trimming and J lost 1 base, with 7 bases between them. Germline assignment: CDR1 MNHEY and CDR2 SVGAGI. The CDR3 contains 12 residues. Here the CDR3 DNA reads TGTGCCAGCACGGACAGGAACACTGAAGCTTTCTTT. The encoded protein is CASTDRNTEAFF.

This clone was counted between two and nine times. The chain employs TRBV9 and TRBJ2-7; 10 bases are a match to TRBD2. The CDR3 is 17 residues long. Germline lookup yields CDR1 SGDLS and CDR2 YYNGEE. The V and J ends lost 3 bases and 6 bases, in that order; junction bases with no gene match: 15. CDR3 DNA sequence: TGTGCCAGCAGCGGGGGGACCATCGGCCAGCGGGAGGGCGAGCAGTACTTC. Its translation is CASSGGTIGQREGEQYF.

The chain joins TRBV18 to TRBJ1-2; D remains ambiguous. Germline loops: CDR1 KGHSH, CDR2 LQKENI. The V gene lost 3 bases and the J gene lost 5 bases, with 13 bases spanning the gap. The CDR3 is 14 residues long. The CDR3 bases are TGTGCCAGCTCACCCCTTCTCACGGAGTATGGCTACACCTTC. Protein product: CASSPLLTEYGYTF.

The rearrangement joins TRBV7-3 to TRBJ1-2; D remains ambiguous. V dropped 5 bases and J dropped 2 bases, with 15 bases sitting between them. The CDR3 length is 15 residues. CDR1 SGHTA and CDR2 FQGTGA come from the germline V gene. CDR3 in amino acids: CASSQNGGPNYGYTF. In DNA form, the CDR3 reads TGTGCCAGCAGCCAGAACGGTGGGCCGAACTATGGCTACACCTTC.

The rearrangement links TRBV11-3 to TRBJ1-1, with a tentative D call TRBD1 (5 bases). The V end was cut by 1 base, the J end by 5 bases, with 8 bases between. Germline values: CDR1 SGHNT, CDR2 YENEEA. The CDR3 is 13 residues long. This CDR3 reads CASSLAGWTEAFF. The CDR3 DNA reads as TGTGCCAGCAGCTTAGCAGGGTGGACTGAAGCTTTCTTT.

In DNA form, the CDR3 reads TGTGCCAGCAGTGATGGACAGGGTTGGACTGAAGCTTTCTTT. Translated, it gives CASSDGQGWTEAFF. The chain uses TRBV6-1 and TRBJ1-1; 8 bases fit TRBD1. The CDR3 has 14 residues. Germline V gene sequence: CDR1 MNHNS, CDR2 SASEGT. J lost 5 bases, V lost 3 bases, and 5 bases had no gene match.

This clone turned up a few times. This sequence joins TRBV11-3 and TRBJ2-1; 10 bases map to TRBD2. CDR3 size: 20 residues. V lost 0 bases to trimming and J lost 0 bases; unmatched junction nucleotides: 11. The germline V gene encodes CDR1 SGHNT and CDR2 YENEEA. In DNA form, the CDR3 reads TGTGCCAGCAGCTTAGATCTACAATGGGCTAGCGGGAGCTCCTACAATGAGCAGTTCTTC. It is translated as CASSLDLQWASGSSYNEQFF.

For the CDR3, the DNA is TGTGCCAGCAGCCGTTCCGGGACTAGCAGGGATACGCAGTATTTT. It translates to CASSRSGTSRDTQYF. The chain uses TRBV7-2 and TRBJ2-3, with 9 bases that match TRBD2. Trimming took 5 bases from V and 6 from J; bases not matched to a gene: 9. This CDR3 region has 15 residues. Germline V CDR1 and CDR2: SGHTA, FQGNSA.

V gene TRBV7-9 combines with J gene TRBJ2-3, with 7 bases identical to TRBD1. V lost 4 bases to trimming and J lost 5 bases; unmatched junction nucleotides: 9. This CDR3 has 15 residues. Germline values: CDR1 SEHNR, CDR2 FQNEAQ (reference sequence). CDR3 DNA sequence: TGTGCCAGCAGCTCCGTAACAGGGGCCCTAGATACGCAGTATTTT. Translating it yields CASSSVTGALDTQYF.

This clone was counted once. This chain links TRBV7-9 with TRBJ2-3; the match to TRBD2 covers 15 bases. J gave up 1 base and V 5 bases, and 7 bases lay outside the gene matches. In germline, CDR1 is SEHNR, CDR2 FQNEAQ (reference sequence). The CDR3 is 18 amino acids. The CDR3 is CASSAGTSGRWGTDTQYF. The DNA of the CDR3 is TGTGCCAGCAGCGCCGGGACTAGCGGGAGGTGGGGCACAGATACGCAGTATTTT.

The gene calls are TRBV4-1 and TRBJ2-5; 10 bases fit TRBD2. Trimming cost V 4 bases and J 3 bases; bases outside gene matches: 8. The CDR3 sequence is 16 residues long. Germline V gene lookup returns CDR1 MGHRA and CDR2 YSYEKL. CDR3 sequence (DNA): TGCGCCAGCAGCCCCCGTAGGCTAGCGGGAGAAGAGACCCAGTACTTC. Translated, it gives CASSPRRLAGEETQYF.

The chain couples TRBV6-1 to TRBJ2-7; a weak D match, TRBD1 (6 bases). Germline CDR1 MNHNS, CDR2 SASEGT. Trimming took 4 bases from V and 4 from J, leaving 8 bases between them. The CDR3 length is 12 residues. CDR3 sequence: CASSVDSYEQYF. CDR3 bases: TGTGCCAGCAGTGTGGACAGTTACGAGCAGTACTTC.